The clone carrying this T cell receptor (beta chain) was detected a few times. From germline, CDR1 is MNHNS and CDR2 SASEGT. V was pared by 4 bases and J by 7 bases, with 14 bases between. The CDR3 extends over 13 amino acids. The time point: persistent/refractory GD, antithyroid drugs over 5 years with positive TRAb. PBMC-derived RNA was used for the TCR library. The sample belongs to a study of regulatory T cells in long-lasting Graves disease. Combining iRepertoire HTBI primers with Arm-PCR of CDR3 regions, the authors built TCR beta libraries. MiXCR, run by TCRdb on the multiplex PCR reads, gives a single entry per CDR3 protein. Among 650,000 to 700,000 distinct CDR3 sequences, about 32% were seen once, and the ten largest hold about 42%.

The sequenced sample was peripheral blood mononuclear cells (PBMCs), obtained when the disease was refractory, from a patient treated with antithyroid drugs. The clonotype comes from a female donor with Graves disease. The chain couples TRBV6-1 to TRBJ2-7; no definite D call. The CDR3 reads CASSVGYAQEQYF. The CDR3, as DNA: TGTGCCAGCAGTGTGGGGTACGCCCAAGAGCAGTACTTC.